The 21 T cell receptor beta chains listed next were all sequenced from one sample in a study of T cell repertoires in cytomegalovirus infection. The antigens for these receptors are not known. MiXCR, run by TCRdb on the reads, gives a single entry per CDR3 protein. The top ten hold around 12% of the sample, which has about 830,000 distinct CDR3 sequences, approximately 29% seen once. This specimen consisted of cultured CD8+ T cells from PBMCs, obtained from culture after CMV antigen stimulation. All receptors come from a human donor in good health (CMV status not recorded). Some clones in this sample may be carry-over from other donors' samples.

This clonotype was picked up many times. V is TRBV7-2 and J is TRBJ2-3; tentative D call: TRBD2 (5 bases). Germline V lookup: CDR1 SGHTA, CDR2 FQGNSA. CDR3 length: 15 amino acids. With 5 bases removed from V and 5 bases from J, the gap between germline ends came to 17 bases. CDR3 protein: CASSLRRGMVDTQYF. As DNA, the CDR3 is TGTGCCAGCAGCCTGCGCCGGGGTATGGTAGATACGCAGTATTTT. Full variable domain (rest looked up from reference TRBV7-2 and TRBJ2-3): GAGVSQSPSNKVTEKGKDVELRCDPISGHTALYWYRQSLGQGLEFLIYFQGNSAPDKSGLPSDRFSAERTGGSVSTLTIQRTQQEDSAVYLCASSLRRGMVDTQYFGPGTRLTVL.

Remarks on this clonotype: Since a much larger clone is just one base distant, this may be a read error. V is TRBV7-6 and J is TRBJ2-5, with 9 bases lining up with TRBD2. CDR1 is SGHVS, CDR2 FNYEAQ, per germline. This CDR3 is built from 14 residues. The CDR3 sequence: CVSSRRGGGETQYF. CDR3 DNA sequence: TGTGTCAGCAGCCGGCGGGGGGGCGGGGAGACCCAGTACTTC.

The sample holds a few counts of this clonotype. The J gene is TRBJ2-4, the V gene TRBV7-4, with TRBD1 matching over 7 bases. The V gene's germline CDR1 is SGHVT and CDR2 SQSDAQ. V lost 5 bases, J lost 6 bases, and 7 bases stayed unmatched. The CDR3 spans 14 residues. In nucleotides, the CDR3 is TGTGCCAGCAGCATTACGGGACAGCTAAACATTCAGTACTTC. Protein: CASSITGQLNIQYF.

The chain's CDR3 is CASTPGGVDGYTF. CDR3 nucleotides: TGTGCCAGCACGCCCGGAGGGGTCGATGGCTACACCTTC. The chain carries TRBV5-4 and TRBJ1-2, with D tentatively TRBD1 (5 bases). The ends were cut back, 6 bases at V and 6 bases at J, with 15 bases in the middle. The CDR3 runs 13 residues. Germline assignment: CDR1 SGHNT and CDR2 YYREEE (reference sequence).

This clonotype was recorded a few times. The chain employs TRBV12-3 or TRBV12-4 and TRBJ1-6; the D gene is possibly TRBD1 (6 bases). The CDR3 is 13 amino acids. Trimming shortened V by 6 bases and J by 6 bases, and 9 bases separated the two germline ends. The CDR3 reads CASSRTANSPLHF. As DNA, the CDR3 is TGTGCCAGCAGCCGGACAGCTAATTCACCCCTCCACTTT.

V and J are TRBV15 and TRBJ2-7, with TRBD1 matching over 7 bases. Per the germline V gene, CDR1 is LNHNV and CDR2 is YYDKDF (reference sequence). The junction had 3 bases not matched to a gene; V was cut back by 1 base and J by 3 bases. CDR3 length: 14 amino acids. The CDR3 spells CATSRAGTDYEQYV. The CDR3 nucleotides are TGTGCCACCAGCAGAGCCGGGACAGACTACGAGCAGTACGTC.

This clonotype has a count of ten or more. V gene TRBV7-2 combines with J gene TRBJ1-6; the match to TRBD1 covers 7 bases. Trimming removed 6 bases from V and 9 bases from J; junction bases left unmatched: 8. The CDR3 totals 14 residues. Per germline, CDR1 SGHTA and CDR2 FQGNSA. This CDR3 reads CASRIDRVGSPLHF. CDR3 DNA sequence: TGTGCCAGCAGGATCGACAGGGTTGGTTCACCCCTCCACTTT. The full variable domain, with the rest looked up from reference TRBV7-2 and TRBJ1-6, is GAGVSQSPSNKVTEKGKDVELRCDPISGHTALYWYRQSLGQGLEFLIYFQGNSAPDKSGLPSDRFSAERTGGSVSTLTIQRTQQEDSAVYLCASRIDRVGSPLHFGNGTRLTVT.

A note on this clonotype: A much larger clone differs by one base, so this may be a read error. The chain links TRBV7-4 to TRBJ1-3, with 8 bases that match TRBD1. V lost 6 bases, J lost 1 base, and 26 bases stayed unmatched. The CDR3 is made up of 22 amino acids. CDR1 is SGHVT and CDR2 is SQSDAQ in the germline V gene. The CDR3 bases are TGTGCCAGCAGAACCGCGACTATGACAGGGGTCTCGGGGGGCGCGTCTGGAAACACCATATATTTT. Amino acid sequence: CASRTATMTGVSGGASGNTIYF.

This clonotype was recorded a few times. This sequence joins TRBV2 and TRBJ2-3, with a possible D match to TRBD2 (7 bases). CDR1 SNHLY and CDR2 FYNNEI come from the germline V gene. This CDR3 has 14 residues. Deletions cut 8 bases from V and 4 bases from J, with 16 bases between. The CDR3: CASGRAGAADTQYF. The CDR3 DNA reads as TGTGCCAGCGGAAGGGCGGGGGCCGCAGATACGCAGTATTTT.

This clonotype was counted only a few times. This chain uses TRBV7-9 with TRBJ2-1, with D perhaps being TRBD1 or TRBD2 (6 bases each). Germline values: CDR1 SEHNR, CDR2 FQNEAQ (reference sequence). V lost 1 base and J lost 4, with 14 bases in between. This CDR3 comprises 16 residues. CDR3 sequence (DNA): TGTGCCAGCAGCTTAGGGGGGGCGGGGTCTTACAATGAGCAGTTCTTC. Protein sequence: CASSLGGAGSYNEQFF. Full variable domain (rest looked up from reference TRBV7-9 and TRBJ2-1): DTGVSQNPRHKITKRGQNVTFRCDPISEHNRLYWYRQTLGQGPEFLTYFQNEAQLEKSRLLSDRFSAERPKGSFSTLEIQRTEQGDSAMYLCASSLGGAGSYNEQFFGPGTRLTVL.

This clonotype showed up just a few times. The chain joins TRBV9 to TRBJ2-2; 8 bases are a match to TRBD2. The CDR3 totals 16 residues. Per the germline V gene, CDR1 is SGDLS and CDR2 is YYNGEE. The J segment lost 3 bases and the V segment lost 0 bases, leaving 4 bases of the junction unmatched. The CDR3 sequence: CASSVARGGHTGELFF. The CDR3, as DNA: TGTGCCAGCAGCGTAGCTCGGGGGGGACACACCGGGGAGCTGTTTTTT. Based on the CDR3 plus reference TRBV9 and TRBJ2-2, the full variable domain is DSGVTQTPKHLITATGQRVTLRCSPRSGDLSVYWYQQSLDQGLQFLIQYYNGEERAKGNILERFSAQQFPDLHSELNLSSLELGDSALYFCASSVARGGHTGELFFGEGSRLTVL.

The genes are TRBV9 and TRBJ1-6; D is possibly TRBD1 (5 bases). The CDR3 is 14 residues long. V dropped 1 base and J dropped 6 bases, with 8 bases sitting between them. The germline CDR1 and CDR2 sequences are SGDLS and YYNGEE. The CDR3 here is CASSVPGINSPLHF. The CDR3 DNA reads as TGTGCCAGCAGCGTACCAGGGATTAATTCACCCCTCCACTTT.

The chain uses TRBV6-5 and TRBJ1-1; a possible D gene is TRBD1 (6 bases). Deletions cut 0 bases from V and 4 bases from J, with 12 bases between. The CDR3 has 15 amino acids. Germline V lookup: CDR1 MNHEY, CDR2 SVGAGI. CDR3 DNA sequence: TGTGCCAGCAGTTACTCAAGGGGGGTGAGCACTGAAGCTTTCTTT. It is translated as CASSYSRGVSTEAFF.

The chain joins TRBV5-1 to TRBJ1-6; 10 bases match TRBD1. The J segment lost 12 bases and the V segment lost 3 bases, leaving 6 bases of the junction unmatched. The CDR3 is 14 amino acids. Germline CDR1 reads SGHRS; CDR2 reads YFSETQ. CDR3 in DNA: TGCGCCAGCAGCTCGGGACAGGGGAACGAACCCCTCCACTTT. It specifies CASSSGQGNEPLHF.

This clonotype appeared a few times. The chain joins TRBV19 to TRBJ1-1; D may be TRBD1 (6 bases). This CDR3 is 12 amino acids long. V was shortened by 6 bases and J by 5 bases, with 10 bases between the two germline ends. Germline V gives CDR1 LNHDA, CDR2 SQIVND (reference sequence). CDR3 sequence (DNA): TGTGCCAGTAGGGACAGTGTTACTGAAGCTTTCTTT. Encoded protein: CASRDSVTEAFF.

This clonotype was seen repeatedly, ten times or more. V and J are TRBV7-2 and TRBJ1-1; tentatively, D is TRBD1 (5 bases). V gave up 5 bases and J gave up 4 bases, with 14 bases separating them. CDR3 length equals 14 residues. Looked up from germline, CDR1 is SGHTA and CDR2 is FQGNSA. The CDR3 DNA follows: TGTGCCAGCAGCCCCCCCGGGGGAGCCACTGAAGCTTTCTTT. This sequence encodes CASSPPGGATEAFF.

The J gene is TRBJ2-2, the V gene TRBV20-1, with D perhaps given as TRBD1 or TRBD2 (5 bases each). V lost 6 bases, J lost 6 bases, and 20 bases lay in between. This CDR3 contains 15 residues. The V gene's germline CDR1 is DFQATT and CDR2 SNEGSKA (reference sequence). CDR3 DNA: TGCAGTGCGAGCCTGAGTTTTGGGGGTGCCGGGGAGCTGTTTTTT. Amino acid sequence: CSASLSFGGAGELFF.

The rearrangement links TRBV10-3 to TRBJ1-1, with no clear D. CDR3 length equals 13 residues. CDR1 and CDR2 from the germline V gene are ENHRY and SYGVKD. The ends were cut back, 7 bases at V and 1 base at J, with 10 bases in the middle. The CDR3 DNA reads TGTGCCATCACAAGTAACGGGAACACTGAAGCTTTCTTT. This codes for CAITSNGNTEAFF.

J is TRBJ2-7 and V is TRBV4-1; D is possibly TRBD1 or TRBD2 (5 bases each). Trimming took off 1 base at V and 0 bases at J, with 16 bases between the two ends. Germline lookup yields CDR1 MGHRA and CDR2 YSYEKL. There are 17 residues in the CDR3. The DNA of the CDR3 is TGCGCCAGCAGCCAAGCCATCCCAGGGAGTCGCTCCTACGAGCAGTACTTC. The encoded protein is CASSQAIPGSRSYEQYF.

This clonotype was observed a handful of times. This sequence joins TRBV4-3 and TRBJ2-5; D is uncertain. The CDR3 totals 18 residues. Deletions cut 3 bases from V and 2 bases from J, with 22 bases between. Germline-derived CDR1 and CDR2 are LGHNA and YSLEER. CDR3 in amino acids: CASSQEHNFYGTQETQYF. CDR3 sequence (DNA): TGCGCCAGCAGCCAGGAACATAATTTCTACGGAACTCAAGAGACCCAGTACTTC.

V and J are TRBV6-5 and TRBJ2-5, with D uncertain. Between the trimmed V and J ends, which lost 8 bases and 5 bases, there was a span of 12 bases. The length of the CDR3 is 12 residues. The germline CDR1 and CDR2 sequences are MNHEY and SVGAGI. Here the CDR3 DNA reads TGTGCCAGCGCCCCAAGCTGGGAGACCCAGTACTTC. Translation: CASAPSWETQYF.